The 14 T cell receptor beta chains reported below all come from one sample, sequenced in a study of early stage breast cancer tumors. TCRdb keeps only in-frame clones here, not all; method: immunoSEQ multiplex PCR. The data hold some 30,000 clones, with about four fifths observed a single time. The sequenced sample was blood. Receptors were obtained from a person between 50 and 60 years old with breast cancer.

The CDR3 reads CASSWAGSTGELFF. DNA for the CDR3: TGCGCCAGCAGTTGGGCAGGGAGCACCGGGGAGCTGTTTTTT. This rearrangement joins TRBV4-1 to TRBJ2-2; the D call may be TRBD1 or TRBD2 (5 bases each). Germline loops: CDR1 MGHRA, CDR2 YSYEKL. This CDR3 has 14 residues. The V gene lost 6 bases and the J gene lost 4 bases, with 12 bases spanning the gap.

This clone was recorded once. CDR3: CASSQGMGGSGGYTF. The CDR3, as DNA: TGCGCCAGCAGCCAAGGAATGGGAGGTAGCGGAGGCTACACCTTC. The rearrangement joins TRBV4-1 to TRBJ1-2; D gene unclear. The V gene's germline CDR1 is MGHRA and CDR2 YSYEKL. With 1 base removed from V and 8 bases from J, the gap between germline ends came to 17 bases. The CDR3 length is 15 residues.

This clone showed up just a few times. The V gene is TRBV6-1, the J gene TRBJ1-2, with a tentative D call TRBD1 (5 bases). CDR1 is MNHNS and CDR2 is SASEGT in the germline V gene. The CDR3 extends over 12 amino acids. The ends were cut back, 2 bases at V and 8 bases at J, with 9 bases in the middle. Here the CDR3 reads CASSENRRGYTF. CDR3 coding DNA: TGTGCCAGCAGTGAAAACAGGCGGGGCTACACCTTC.

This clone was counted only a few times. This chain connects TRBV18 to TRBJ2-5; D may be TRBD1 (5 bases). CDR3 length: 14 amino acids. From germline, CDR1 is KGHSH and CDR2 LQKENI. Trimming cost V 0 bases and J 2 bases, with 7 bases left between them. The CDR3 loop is CASSPPDRQETQYF. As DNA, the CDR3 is TGTGCCAGCTCACCACCAGACAGACAAGAGACCCAGTACTTC.

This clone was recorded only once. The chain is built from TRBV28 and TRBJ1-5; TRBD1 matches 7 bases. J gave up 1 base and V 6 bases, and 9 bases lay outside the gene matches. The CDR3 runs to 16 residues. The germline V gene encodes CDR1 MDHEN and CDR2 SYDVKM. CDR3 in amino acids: CASRPRQGWSNQPQHF. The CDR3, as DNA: TGTGCCAGCAGACCCCGACAGGGTTGGAGCAATCAGCCCCAGCATTTT.

The CDR3 here is CASSHPTAPGLFF. DNA for the CDR3: TGCGCCAGCAGCCACCCGACTGCGCCGGGGCTGTTTTTT. V gene TRBV4-1 combines with J gene TRBJ2-2; D call uncertain. The CDR3 loop spans 13 amino acids. V lost 3 bases and J lost 13, with 15 bases in between. The germline CDR1 and CDR2 sequences are MGHRA and YSYEKL.

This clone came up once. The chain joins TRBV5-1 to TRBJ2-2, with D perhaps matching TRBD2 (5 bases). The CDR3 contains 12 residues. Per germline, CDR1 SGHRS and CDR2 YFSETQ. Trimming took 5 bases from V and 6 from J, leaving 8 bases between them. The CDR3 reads CASRRVAGELFF. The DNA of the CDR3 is TGCGCCAGCAGGAGGGTAGCCGGGGAGCTGTTTTTT.

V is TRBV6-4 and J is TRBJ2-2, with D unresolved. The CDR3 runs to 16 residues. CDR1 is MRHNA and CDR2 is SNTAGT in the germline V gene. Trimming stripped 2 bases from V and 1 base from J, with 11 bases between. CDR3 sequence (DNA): TGTGCCAGCAGTGACATGTGGCGCGGGAACACCGGGGAGCTGTTTTTT. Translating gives CASSDMWRGNTGELFF.

The CDR3, as DNA: TGCGCCAGCAGCTTGGGGACAGTCAGCACAGATACGCAGTATTTT. Protein sequence: CASSLGTVSTDTQYF. The chain employs TRBV5-1 and TRBJ2-3; possible D gene TRBD1, 6 bases. Per the germline V gene, CDR1 is SGHRS and CDR2 is YFSETQ. The CDR3 is 15 amino acids. Trimming took off 0 bases at V and 0 bases at J, with 8 bases between the two ends.

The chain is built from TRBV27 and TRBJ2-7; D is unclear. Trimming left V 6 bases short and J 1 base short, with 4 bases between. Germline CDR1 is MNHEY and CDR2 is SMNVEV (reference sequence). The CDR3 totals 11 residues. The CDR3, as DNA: TGTGCCAGCAGGACGTCCTACGAGCAGTACTTC. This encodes CASRTSYEQYF.

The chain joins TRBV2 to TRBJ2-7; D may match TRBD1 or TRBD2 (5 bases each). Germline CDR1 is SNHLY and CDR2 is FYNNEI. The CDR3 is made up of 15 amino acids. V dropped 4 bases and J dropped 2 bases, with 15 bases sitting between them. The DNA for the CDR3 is TGTGCCAGCAGTGGGACCGGGACGGATGCCTACGAGCAGTACTTC. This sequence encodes CASSGTGTDAYEQYF.

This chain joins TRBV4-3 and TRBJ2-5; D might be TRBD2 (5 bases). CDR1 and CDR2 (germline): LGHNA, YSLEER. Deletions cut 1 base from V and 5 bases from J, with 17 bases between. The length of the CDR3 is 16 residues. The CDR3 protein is CASSQGSASKSETQYF. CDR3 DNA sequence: TGCGCCAGCAGCCAAGGATCGGCTAGCAAATCGGAGACCCAGTACTTC.

The DNA for the CDR3 is TGTGCCATCAGTGTTGGGGGATTCTACGAGCAGTACTTC. Translating gives CAISVGGFYEQYF. This chain connects TRBV10-3 to TRBJ2-7; D may correspond to TRBD1 or TRBD2 (5 bases each). Germline values: CDR1 ENHRY, CDR2 SYGVKD. CDR3 size: 13 residues. V lost 4 bases, J lost 3 bases, and 10 bases lay in between.

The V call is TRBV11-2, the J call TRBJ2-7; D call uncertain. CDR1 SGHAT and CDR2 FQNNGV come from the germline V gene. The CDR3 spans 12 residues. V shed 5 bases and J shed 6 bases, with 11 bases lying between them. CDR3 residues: CASSRLLGEQYF. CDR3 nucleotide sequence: TGTGCCAGCAGCCGCCTCTTGGGCGAGCAGTACTTC.